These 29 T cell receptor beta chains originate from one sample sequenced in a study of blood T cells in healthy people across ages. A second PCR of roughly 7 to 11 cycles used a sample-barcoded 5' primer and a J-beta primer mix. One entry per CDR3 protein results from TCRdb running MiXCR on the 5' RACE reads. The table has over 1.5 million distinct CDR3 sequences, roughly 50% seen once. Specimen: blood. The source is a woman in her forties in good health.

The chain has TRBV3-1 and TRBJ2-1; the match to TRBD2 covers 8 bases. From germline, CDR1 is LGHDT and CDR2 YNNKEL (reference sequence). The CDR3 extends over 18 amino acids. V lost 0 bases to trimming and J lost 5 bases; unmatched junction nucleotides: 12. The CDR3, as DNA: TGTGCCAGCAGCCAAGAGGGACTCATAGCGGGGCGACACAATGAGCAGTTCTTC. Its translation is CASSQEGLIAGRHNEQFF.

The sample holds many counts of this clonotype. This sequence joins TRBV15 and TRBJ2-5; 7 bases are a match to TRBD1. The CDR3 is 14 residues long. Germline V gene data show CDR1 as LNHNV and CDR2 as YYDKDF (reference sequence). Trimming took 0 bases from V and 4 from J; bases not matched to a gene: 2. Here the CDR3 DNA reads TGTGCCACCAGCAGAGACAGGGGGAGAGAGACCCAGTACTTC. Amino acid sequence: CATSRDRGRETQYF.

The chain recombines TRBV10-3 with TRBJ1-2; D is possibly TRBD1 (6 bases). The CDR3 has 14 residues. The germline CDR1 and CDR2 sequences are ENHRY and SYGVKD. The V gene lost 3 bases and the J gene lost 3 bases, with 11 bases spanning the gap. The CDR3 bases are TGTGCCATCAGTGAAGCCAGGGGTGACTATGGCTACACCTTC. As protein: CAISEARGDYGYTF.

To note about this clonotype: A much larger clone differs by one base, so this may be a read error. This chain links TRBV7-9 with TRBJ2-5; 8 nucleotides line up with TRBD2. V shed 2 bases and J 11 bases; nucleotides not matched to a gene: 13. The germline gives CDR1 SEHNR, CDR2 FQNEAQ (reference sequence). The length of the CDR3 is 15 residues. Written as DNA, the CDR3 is TGTGCCAGCAGCTTACGGCGGGGGGCTCACAATGAGCAGTACTTC. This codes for CASSLRRGAHNEQYF.

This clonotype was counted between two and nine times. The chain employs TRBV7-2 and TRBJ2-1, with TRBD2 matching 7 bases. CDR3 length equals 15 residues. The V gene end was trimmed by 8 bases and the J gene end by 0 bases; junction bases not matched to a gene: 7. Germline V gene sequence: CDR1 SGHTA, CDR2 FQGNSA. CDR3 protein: CASAPGRSSYNEQFF. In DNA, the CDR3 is TGTGCCAGCGCTCCCGGGAGGAGCTCCTACAATGAGCAGTTCTTC. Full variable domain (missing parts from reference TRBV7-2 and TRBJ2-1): GAGVSQSPSNKVTEKGKDVELRCDPISGHTALYWYRQSLGQGLEFLIYFQGNSAPDKSGLPSDRFSAERTGGSVSTLTIQRTQQEDSAVYLCASAPGRSSYNEQFFGPGTRLTVL.

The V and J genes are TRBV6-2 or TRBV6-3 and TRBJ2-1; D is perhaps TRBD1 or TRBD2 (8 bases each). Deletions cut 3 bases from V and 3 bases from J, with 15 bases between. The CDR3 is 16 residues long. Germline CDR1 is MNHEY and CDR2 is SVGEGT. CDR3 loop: CASSYSGTGNYNEQFF. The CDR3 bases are TGTGCCAGCAGTTATAGCGGGACAGGAAACTACAATGAGCAGTTCTTC.

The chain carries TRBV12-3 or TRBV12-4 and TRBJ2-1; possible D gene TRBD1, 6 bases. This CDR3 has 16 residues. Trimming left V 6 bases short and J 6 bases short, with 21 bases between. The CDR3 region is CASRALPGTMGNEQFF. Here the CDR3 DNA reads TGTGCCAGCAGAGCCCTCCCCGGGACAATGGGCAATGAGCAGTTCTTC.

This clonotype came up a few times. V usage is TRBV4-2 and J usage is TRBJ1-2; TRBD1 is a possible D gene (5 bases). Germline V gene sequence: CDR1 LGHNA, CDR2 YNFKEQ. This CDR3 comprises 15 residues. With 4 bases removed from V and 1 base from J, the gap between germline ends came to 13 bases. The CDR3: CASSLGTLVNYGYTF. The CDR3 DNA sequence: TGTGCCAGCAGCCTCGGGACCCTCGTTAACTATGGCTACACCTTC.

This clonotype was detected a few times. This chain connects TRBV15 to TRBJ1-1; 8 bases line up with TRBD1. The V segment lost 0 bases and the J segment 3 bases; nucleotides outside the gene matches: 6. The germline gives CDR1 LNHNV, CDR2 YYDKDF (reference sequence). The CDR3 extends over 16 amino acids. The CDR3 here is CATSRDAQGAYTEAFF. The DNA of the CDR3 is TGTGCCACCAGCAGAGATGCTCAGGGGGCTTACACTGAAGCTTTCTTT.

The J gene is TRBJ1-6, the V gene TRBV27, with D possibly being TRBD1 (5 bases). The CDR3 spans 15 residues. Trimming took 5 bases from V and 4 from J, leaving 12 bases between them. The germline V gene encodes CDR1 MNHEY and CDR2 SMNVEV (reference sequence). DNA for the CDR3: TGTGCCAGCAGTAGGACAATACCGTATAATTCACCCCTCCACTTT. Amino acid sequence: CASSRTIPYNSPLHF.

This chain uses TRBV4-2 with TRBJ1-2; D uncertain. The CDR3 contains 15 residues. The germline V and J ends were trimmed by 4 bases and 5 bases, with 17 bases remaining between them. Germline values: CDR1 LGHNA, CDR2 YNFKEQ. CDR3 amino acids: CASSLATKGFYGYTF. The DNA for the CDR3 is TGTGCCAGCAGCCTAGCTACGAAAGGGTTTTATGGCTACACCTTC.

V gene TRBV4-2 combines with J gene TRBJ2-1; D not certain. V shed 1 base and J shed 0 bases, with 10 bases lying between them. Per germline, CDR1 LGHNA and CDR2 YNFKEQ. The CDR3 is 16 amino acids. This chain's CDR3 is CASSQGRVDSYNEQFF. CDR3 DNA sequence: TGTGCCAGCAGCCAAGGTCGGGTCGACTCCTACAATGAGCAGTTCTTC.

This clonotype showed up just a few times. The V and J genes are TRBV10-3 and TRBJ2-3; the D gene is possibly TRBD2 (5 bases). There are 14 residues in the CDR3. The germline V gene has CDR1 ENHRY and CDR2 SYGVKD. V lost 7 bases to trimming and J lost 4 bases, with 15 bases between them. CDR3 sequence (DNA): TGTGCCATCACCCGCGGCGGGTTAGCAGATACGCAGTATTTT. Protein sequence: CAITRGGLADTQYF.

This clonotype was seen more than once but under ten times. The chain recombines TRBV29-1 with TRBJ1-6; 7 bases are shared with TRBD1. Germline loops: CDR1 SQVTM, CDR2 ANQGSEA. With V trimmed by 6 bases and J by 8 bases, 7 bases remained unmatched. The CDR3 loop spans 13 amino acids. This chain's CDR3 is CSVTQGLHSPLHF. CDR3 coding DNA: TGCAGCGTCACACAGGGGTTGCATTCACCCCTCCACTTT.

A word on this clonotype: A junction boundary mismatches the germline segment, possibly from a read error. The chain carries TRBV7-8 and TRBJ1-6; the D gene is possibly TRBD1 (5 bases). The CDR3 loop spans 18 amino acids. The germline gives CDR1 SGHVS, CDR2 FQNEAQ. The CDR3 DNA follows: TGTGCCAGCAGCTTTCTATTGACAGCGAGCTCCTATAATTCACCCCCCCACTTT. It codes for CASSFLLTASSYNSPPHF.

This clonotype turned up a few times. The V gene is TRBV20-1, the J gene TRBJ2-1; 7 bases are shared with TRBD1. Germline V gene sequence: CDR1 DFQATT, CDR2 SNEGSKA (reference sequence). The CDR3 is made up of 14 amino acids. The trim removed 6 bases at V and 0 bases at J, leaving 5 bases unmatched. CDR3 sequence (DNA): TGCAGTGCCTCACAGGGGACCTCCTACAATGAGCAGTTCTTC. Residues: CSASQGTSYNEQFF.

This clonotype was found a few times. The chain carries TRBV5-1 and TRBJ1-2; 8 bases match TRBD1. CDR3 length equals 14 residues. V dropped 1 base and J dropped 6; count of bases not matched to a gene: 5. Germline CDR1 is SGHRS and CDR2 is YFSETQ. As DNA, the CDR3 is TGCGCCAGCAGCTTGCTAGCGACAGGGGATGGCTACACCTTC. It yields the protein CASSLLATGDGYTF.

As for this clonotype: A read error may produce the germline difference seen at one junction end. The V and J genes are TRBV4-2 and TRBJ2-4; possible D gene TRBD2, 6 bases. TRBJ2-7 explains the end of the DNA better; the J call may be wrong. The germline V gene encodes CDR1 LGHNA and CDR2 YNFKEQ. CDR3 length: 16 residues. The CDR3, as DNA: TGTGCCTGCAGCCAACAGCTAGCGCGGGCCCTCTACGAGCAGTACTTC. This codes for CACSQQLARALYEQYF.

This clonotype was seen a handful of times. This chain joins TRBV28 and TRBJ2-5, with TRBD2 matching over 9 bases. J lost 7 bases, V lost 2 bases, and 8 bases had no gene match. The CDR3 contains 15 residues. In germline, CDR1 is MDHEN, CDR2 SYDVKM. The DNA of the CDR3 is TGTGCCAGCAGTTTAGGTCTAGCGGGGTCTAGGACCCAGTACTTC. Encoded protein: CASSLGLAGSRTQYF.

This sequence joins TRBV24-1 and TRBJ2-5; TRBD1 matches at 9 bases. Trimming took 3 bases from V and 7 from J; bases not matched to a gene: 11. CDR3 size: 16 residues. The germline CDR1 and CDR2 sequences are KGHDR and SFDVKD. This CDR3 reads CATSDGDRAGSRTQYF. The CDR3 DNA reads TGTGCCACCAGTGATGGGGACAGGGCAGGCTCAAGGACCCAGTACTTC.

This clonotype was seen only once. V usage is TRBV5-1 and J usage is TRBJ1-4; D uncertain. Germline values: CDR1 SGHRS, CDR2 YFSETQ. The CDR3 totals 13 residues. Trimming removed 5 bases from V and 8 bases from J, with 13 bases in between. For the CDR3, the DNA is TGCGCCAGCAGTCTTAGACATTCGGAAAAACTGTTTTTT. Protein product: CASSLRHSEKLFF. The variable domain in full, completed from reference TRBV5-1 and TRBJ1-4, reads KAGVTQTPRYLIKTRGQQVTLSCSPISGHRSVSWYQQTPGQGLQFLFEYFSETQRNKGNFPGRFSGRQFSNSRSEMNVSTLELGDSALYLCASSLRHSEKLFFGSGTQLSVL.

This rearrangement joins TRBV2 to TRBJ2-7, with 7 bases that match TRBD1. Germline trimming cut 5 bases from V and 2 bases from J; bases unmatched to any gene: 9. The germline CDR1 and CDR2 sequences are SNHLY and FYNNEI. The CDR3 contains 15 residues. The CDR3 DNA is TGTGCCAGCAGTCAATCATTACAGGGGCCCTACGAGCAGTACTTC. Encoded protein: CASSQSLQGPYEQYF.

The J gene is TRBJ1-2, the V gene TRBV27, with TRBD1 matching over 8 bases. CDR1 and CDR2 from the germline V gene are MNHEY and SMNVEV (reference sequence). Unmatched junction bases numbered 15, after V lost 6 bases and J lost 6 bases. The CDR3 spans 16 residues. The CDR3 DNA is TGTGCCAGCAGGGGGAATGGAGGCAGGGGGCTTAATGGCTACACCTTC. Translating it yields CASRGNGGRGLNGYTF.

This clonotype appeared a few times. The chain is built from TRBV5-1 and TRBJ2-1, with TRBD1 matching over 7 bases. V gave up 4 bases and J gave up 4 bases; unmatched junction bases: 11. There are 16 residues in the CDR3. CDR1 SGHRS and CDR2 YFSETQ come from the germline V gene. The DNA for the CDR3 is TGCGCCAGCAGCCCGGGACAGACAAATCTTTACAATGAGCAGTTCTTC. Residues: CASSPGQTNLYNEQFF.

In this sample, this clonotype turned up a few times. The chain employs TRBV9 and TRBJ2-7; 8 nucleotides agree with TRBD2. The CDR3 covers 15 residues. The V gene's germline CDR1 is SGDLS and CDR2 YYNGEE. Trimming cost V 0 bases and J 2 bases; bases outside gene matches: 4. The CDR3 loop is CASSVGGGLAYEQYF. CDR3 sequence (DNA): TGTGCCAGCAGCGTAGGCGGGGGGCTCGCCTACGAGCAGTACTTC.

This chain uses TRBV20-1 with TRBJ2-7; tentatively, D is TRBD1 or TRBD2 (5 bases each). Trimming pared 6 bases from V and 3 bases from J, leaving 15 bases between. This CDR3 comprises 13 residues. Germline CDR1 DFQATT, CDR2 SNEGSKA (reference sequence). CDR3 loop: CSAPRDGNYEQYF. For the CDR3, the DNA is TGCAGTGCGCCCCGGGACGGGAACTACGAGCAGTACTTC.

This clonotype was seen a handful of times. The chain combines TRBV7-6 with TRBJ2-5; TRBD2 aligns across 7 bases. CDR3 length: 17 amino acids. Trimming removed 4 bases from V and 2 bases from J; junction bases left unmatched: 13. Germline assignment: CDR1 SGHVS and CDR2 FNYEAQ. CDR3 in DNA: TGTGCCAGCAGCTCACTTTCTTTTGCGGGACTACAAGAGACCCAGTACTTC. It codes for CASSSLSFAGLQETQYF. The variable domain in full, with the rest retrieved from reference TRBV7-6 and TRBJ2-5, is GAGVSQSPRYKVTKRGQDVALRCDPISGHVSLYWYRQALGQGPEFLTYFNYEAQQDKSGLPNDRFSAERPEGSISTLTIQRTEQRDSAMYRCASSSLSFAGLQETQYFGPGTRLLVL.

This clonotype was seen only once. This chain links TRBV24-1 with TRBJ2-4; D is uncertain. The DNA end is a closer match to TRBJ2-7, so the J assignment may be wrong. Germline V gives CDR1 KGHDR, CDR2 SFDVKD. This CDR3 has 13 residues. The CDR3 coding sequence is TGTGCCACCAGTGATTCCGCTCACTACGAGCAGTACTTC. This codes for CATSDSAHYEQYF.

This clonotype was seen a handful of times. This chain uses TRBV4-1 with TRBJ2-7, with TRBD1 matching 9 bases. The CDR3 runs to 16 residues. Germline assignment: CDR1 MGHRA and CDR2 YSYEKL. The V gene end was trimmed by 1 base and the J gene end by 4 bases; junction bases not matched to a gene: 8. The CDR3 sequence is CASSQGAGQGNYEQYF. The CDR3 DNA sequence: TGCGCCAGCAGCCAAGGGGCGGGACAGGGAAATTACGAGCAGTACTTC.